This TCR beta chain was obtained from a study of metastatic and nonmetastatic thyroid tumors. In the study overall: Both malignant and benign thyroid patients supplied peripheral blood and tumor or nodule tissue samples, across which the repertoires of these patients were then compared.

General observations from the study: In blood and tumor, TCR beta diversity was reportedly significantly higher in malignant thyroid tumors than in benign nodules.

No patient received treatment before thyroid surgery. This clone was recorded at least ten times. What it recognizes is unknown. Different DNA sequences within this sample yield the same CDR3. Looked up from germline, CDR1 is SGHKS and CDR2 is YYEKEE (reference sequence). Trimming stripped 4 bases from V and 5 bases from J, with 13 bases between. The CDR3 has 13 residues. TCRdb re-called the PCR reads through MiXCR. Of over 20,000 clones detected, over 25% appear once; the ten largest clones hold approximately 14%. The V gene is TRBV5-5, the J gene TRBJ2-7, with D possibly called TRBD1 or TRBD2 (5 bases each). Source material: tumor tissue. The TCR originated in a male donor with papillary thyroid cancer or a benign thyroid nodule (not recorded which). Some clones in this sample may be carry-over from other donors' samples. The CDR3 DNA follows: TGTGCCAGCAGCCCCGAGGGGTTTCACGAGCAGTACTTC. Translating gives CASSPEGFHEQYF.